This T cell receptor (beta chain) was found in a study of shared clonotypes between healthy human individuals. On the study more broadly: Per donor, CD8 memory used one plate, CD8 naive used two, CD4 memory used three and CD4 naive used three.

Clones were sequenced by immunoSEQ multiplex PCR, and TCRdb holds only the in-frame ones, with some missing. The repertoire holds 2 million to 2.5 million clones, under 97% seen once, with 0.13% in the top ten. The study's findings and limits: Richness estimates generally favored naive over memory subsets.

Note on this clone: What it binds is unknown.

Donation came from healthy HIV-negative adults that had no recent acute infections or vaccinations. V lost 5 bases, J lost 4 bases, and 15 bases lay in between. The CDR3 totals 16 residues. CDR1 and CDR2 (germline): SGHAT, FQNNGV. This chain connects TRBV11-2 to TRBJ1-6; D gene uncertain. Sequencing used naive CD4+ T cells sorted from blood. Sample subset: CD45RA+ positively selected. The clonotype originates from a man aged 18 to 30 in good health. The CDR3 nucleotides read TGTGCCAGCAGCCACCCACCTACTCAATATAATTCACCCCTCCACTTT. Protein: CASSHPPTQYNSPLHF. Together with reference TRBV11-2 and TRBJ1-6, the CDR3 gives the full variable domain: EAGVAQSPRYKIIEKRQSVAFWCNPISGHATLYWYQQILGQGPKLLIQFQNNGVVDDSQLPKDRFSAERLKGVDSTLKIQPAKLEDSAVYLCASSHPPTQYNSPLHFGNGTRLTVT.